Presented here are 27 T cell receptor beta chains from one specimen sequenced in a study of graft-versus-host responses after intestinal transplantation. Clones were sequenced by immunoSEQ multiplex PCR, and TCRdb holds only the in-frame ones, with some missing. The sample lists 37,000 or so clones, roughly 89% occurring once. The material was PBMCs, obtained around 320 days after intestinal transplant. Receptors were obtained from a human patient who received an intestinal transplant, so some T cells may come from the graft donor.

The genes are TRBV4-1 and TRBJ1-2; no firm D call. The V gene lost 2 bases and the J gene lost 1 base, with 14 bases spanning the gap. Germline loops: CDR1 MGHRA, CDR2 YSYEKL. The CDR3 sequence is 16 residues long. In nucleotides, the CDR3 is TGCGCCAGCAGCCAACGGACCACTCCTTTTAACTATGGCTACACCTTC. As protein: CASSQRTTPFNYGYTF.

This chain connects TRBV6-1 to TRBJ1-4; D gene ambiguous. The CDR3 length is 17 residues. Germline lookup yields CDR1 MNHNS and CDR2 SASEGT. V lost 0 bases and J 7 bases, leaving 18 bases between the germline ends. The CDR3 is CASSEALRVHRPEKLFF. CDR3 DNA sequence: TGTGCCAGCAGTGAAGCGCTTCGGGTACATAGGCCTGAAAAACTGTTTTTT.

This chain uses TRBV6-1 with TRBJ1-1; a possible D gene is TRBD1 (5 bases). Germline CDR1 MNHNS, CDR2 SASEGT. V was trimmed by 3 bases and J by 7 bases, leaving 21 bases between them. The CDR3 is made up of 16 amino acids. CDR3 in DNA: TGTGCCAGCAGTGACCAGGCCTACTCTGGGGGATATGAAGCTTTCTTT. This encodes CASSDQAYSGGYEAFF.

This chain joins TRBV5-1 and TRBJ2-7; 10 bases line up with TRBD1. V trimming: 0 bases; J trimming: 7 bases; junction bases outside the gene matches: 7. Germline V CDR1 and CDR2: SGHRS, YFSETQ. The CDR3 sequence is 15 residues long. The CDR3 loop is CASSLGGQGIGEQYF. DNA for the CDR3: TGCGCCAGCAGCTTGGGGGGACAGGGGATAGGGGAGCAGTACTTC.

The chain uses TRBV29-1 and TRBJ1-1; 7 positions agree with TRBD1. Germline V gene sequence: CDR1 SQVTM, CDR2 ANQGSEA. With V trimmed by 7 bases and J by 5 bases, 13 bases remained unmatched. The CDR3 totals 14 residues. In nucleotides, the CDR3 is TGCAGCGCCTCAGAGGGGGCGAGTGGTACTGAAGCTTTCTTT. It yields the protein CSASEGASGTEAFF.

The chain couples TRBV5-1 to TRBJ2-5; possibly TRBD2 for D (7 bases). The V end was cut by 3 bases, the J end by 5 bases, with 23 bases between. The CDR3 is 17 amino acids. Germline V gives CDR1 SGHRS, CDR2 YFSETQ. CDR3 region: CASSSWEGEGGEETQYF. Written as DNA, the CDR3 is TGCGCCAGCAGCTCCTGGGAGGGAGAGGGGGGCGAGGAGACCCAGTACTTC.

The chain has TRBV6-1 and TRBJ2-7, with 8 bases matching TRBD1. CDR3 length: 12 residues. Losses at the gene ends were 5 bases for V and 6 bases for J; bases not matched to a gene: 3. Looked up from germline, CDR1 is MNHNS and CDR2 is SASEGT. This CDR3 reads CASSTTGGEQYF. CDR3 nucleotides: TGTGCCAGCAGTACCACAGGGGGCGAGCAGTACTTC.

This chain links TRBV6-6 with TRBJ2-3, with 7 nucleotides matching TRBD1. V lost 10 bases and J lost 2; bases outside the gene matches: 6. The CDR3 is 13 amino acids. CDR1 and CDR2 from the germline V gene are MNHNY and SVGAGI (reference sequence). Here the CDR3 DNA reads TGTGCCACCCAGGGGGTATCCACAGATACGCAGTATTTT. Its translation: CATQGVSTDTQYF.

The chain carries TRBV6-5 and TRBJ2-1; no reliable D call. V was pared by 2 bases and J by 3 bases, with 11 bases between. The CDR3 is 15 residues long. CDR1 is MNHEY, CDR2 SVGAGI, per germline. The CDR3 sequence: CASSYSRALYNEQFF. The DNA for the CDR3 is TGTGCCAGCAGTTACAGTAGGGCCCTCTACAATGAGCAGTTCTTC.

This chain links TRBV11-3 with TRBJ2-3; 8 bases align to TRBD1. Trimming removed 4 bases from V and 0 bases from J; junction bases left unmatched: 0. CDR3 length: 14 residues. Germline loops: CDR1 SGHNT, CDR2 YENEEA. CDR3 in amino acids: CASSWTGSTDTQYF. CDR3 bases: TGTGCCAGCAGCTGGACAGGGAGCACAGATACGCAGTATTTT. Together with reference TRBV11-3 and TRBJ2-3, the CDR3 gives the full variable domain: EAGVVQSPRYKIIEKKQPVAFWCNPISGHNTLYWYLQNLGQGPELLIRYENEEAVDDSQLPKDRFSAERLKGVDSTLKIQPAELGDSAVYLCASSWTGSTDTQYFGPGTRLTVL.

V gene TRBV7-2 combines with J gene TRBJ2-6, with 7 positions matching TRBD1. The ends lost 0 bases at V and 3 bases at J; junction bases unmatched: 2. There are 16 residues in the CDR3. The germline V gene has CDR1 SGHTA and CDR2 FQGNSA. The CDR3 nucleotides are TGTGCCAGCAGCTTAGCAGGGGGCGGTGGGGCCAACGTCCTGACTTTC. Translated, it gives CASSLAGGGGANVLTF.

This chain uses TRBV5-4 with TRBJ1-2; D not resolved. The CDR3 sequence is 11 residues long. Germline loops: CDR1 SGHNT, CDR2 YYREEE (reference sequence). V was shortened by 0 bases and J by 8 bases, with 5 bases between the two germline ends. The CDR3: CASSLDRGYTF. The CDR3, as DNA: TGTGCCAGCAGCTTGGATCGAGGCTACACCTTC. Together with reference TRBV5-4 and TRBJ1-2, the CDR3 gives the full variable domain: ETGVTQSPTHLIKTRGQQVTLRCSSQSGHNTVSWYQQALGQGPQFIFQYYREEENGRGNFPPRFSGLQFPNYSSELNVNALELDDSALYLCASSLDRGYTFGSGTRLTVV.

The chain employs TRBV29-1 and TRBJ1-1; a possible D gene is TRBD1 (6 bases). Trimming cost V 3 bases and J 4 bases, with 9 bases left between them. Germline CDR1 SQVTM, CDR2 ANQGSEA. The CDR3 consists of 12 residues. The CDR3: CSVERGTTEAFF. CDR3 coding DNA: TGCAGCGTTGAGAGGGGGACCACTGAAGCTTTCTTT.

This clone was counted a single time. CDR3 nucleotide sequence: TGTGCCAGCAGCACCCCGACCGGGACAGGGCAAGGCGAGCAGTACTTC. Translating gives CASSTPTGTGQGEQYF. The chain recombines TRBV5-4 with TRBJ2-7, with 9 positions matching TRBD1. V lost 4 bases and J lost 6; bases outside the gene matches: 14. This CDR3 is 16 amino acids long. Germline V gene sequence: CDR1 SGHNT, CDR2 YYREEE (reference sequence).

The chain recombines TRBV2 with TRBJ1-4, with no clear D. The CDR3 covers 13 residues. Germline V gene data show CDR1 as SNHLY and CDR2 as FYNNEI. V dropped 7 bases and J dropped 8 bases, with 14 bases sitting between them. CDR3 amino acids: CASKEGGREKLFF. The CDR3 region has the DNA TGTGCCAGCAAGGAGGGCGGCCGGGAAAAACTGTTTTTT.

The rearrangement uses TRBV12-5 and TRBJ2-1; a weak D match, TRBD2 (6 bases). V dropped 0 bases and J dropped 0 bases, with 15 bases sitting between them. The CDR3 length is 18 residues. Per the germline V gene, CDR1 is LGHNT and CDR2 is FRNRAP. CDR3: CASGLVASVDLSYNEQFF. The CDR3 nucleotides read TGTGCTAGTGGTTTGGTCGCTAGCGTAGACCTCTCCTACAATGAGCAGTTCTTC. Looking up the rest from reference TRBV12-5 and TRBJ2-1 gives the full variable domain: DARVTQTPRHKVTEMGQEVTMRCQPILGHNTVFWYRQTMMQGLELLAYFRNRAPLDDSGMPKDRFSAEMPDATLATLKIQPSEPRDSAVYFCASGLVASVDLSYNEQFFGPGTRLTVL.

The chain uses TRBV19 and TRBJ2-1; 8 positions match TRBD1. CDR3 size: 15 residues. Unmatched junction bases numbered 3, after V lost 3 bases and J lost 2 bases. Germline assignment: CDR1 LNHDA and CDR2 SQIVND (reference sequence). For the CDR3, the DNA is TGTGCCAGTAGTATGCAGGGGGCTGCCTACAATGAGCAGTTCTTC. Amino acid sequence: CASSMQGAAYNEQFF.

The CDR3 here is CASSHGAGPTSTDTQYF. DNA for the CDR3: TGCGCCAGCAGCCACGGAGCAGGGCCAACTAGCACAGATACGCAGTATTTT. The V and J genes are TRBV10-1 and TRBJ2-3; maybe TRBD1 (5 bases). Trimming shortened V by 6 bases and J by 0 bases, and 19 bases separated the two germline ends. This CDR3 has 17 amino acids. Germline loops: CDR1 WNHNN, CDR2 SYGVQD (reference sequence).

The chain couples TRBV6-1 to TRBJ2-7, with D maybe TRBD2 (6 bases). Trimming left V 0 bases short and J 6 bases short, with 9 bases between. CDR1 is MNHNS, CDR2 SASEGT, per germline. The CDR3 contains 13 residues. CDR3 nucleotide sequence: TGTGCCAGCAGTGAAGCTGGAGGGGCCGAGCAGTACTTC. This gives the protein CASSEAGGAEQYF.

V gene TRBV13 combines with J gene TRBJ2-5, with 11 nucleotides matching TRBD2. The V gene's germline CDR1 is PRHDT and CDR2 FYEKMQ (reference sequence). This CDR3 is 17 amino acids long. J was trimmed by 5 bases and V by 1 base; bases with no gene match: 9. CDR3 bases: TGTGCCAGCAGCTTAGCCCCCACTAGCGGGAGATGGGAGACCCAGTACTTC. Its translation is CASSLAPTSGRWETQYF.

This rearrangement joins TRBV4-2 to TRBJ2-7; 8 positions agree with TRBD2. In germline, CDR1 is LGHNA, CDR2 YNFKEQ. V trimming: 2 bases; J trimming: 2 bases; junction bases outside the gene matches: 5. The CDR3 loop spans 15 amino acids. The CDR3 DNA sequence: TGTGCCAGCAGCCAATTGAGCGGGAGAACCTACGAGCAGTACTTC. Translated, it gives CASSQLSGRTYEQYF.

The rearrangement joins TRBV27 to TRBJ2-7; 10 bases align to TRBD1. The length of the CDR3 is 15 residues. The ends lost 7 bases at V and 5 bases at J; junction bases unmatched: 11. Germline CDR1 and CDR2: MNHEY and SMNVEV (reference sequence). CDR3 sequence reads: CASKIGDRGYHEQYF. The CDR3 DNA reads as TGTGCCAGCAAGATTGGGGACAGGGGATATCACGAGCAGTACTTC.

The chain carries TRBV23-1 and TRBJ2-7, with a tentative D call TRBD1 (6 bases). TRBV23-1 is an ORF, and what it does is uncertain. The V gene lost 0 bases and the J gene lost 2 bases, with 20 bases spanning the gap. This CDR3 has 18 residues. This chain's CDR3 is CASSQSRVTGTTPYEQYF. The CDR3 coding sequence is TGCGCCAGCAGTCAATCAAGGGTAACCGGGACAACTCCCTACGAGCAGTACTTC.

The genes are TRBV2 and TRBJ2-3; tentative D call: TRBD2 (5 bases). In germline, CDR1 is SNHLY, CDR2 FYNNEI. The CDR3 spans 15 residues. The V end was cut by 7 bases, the J end by 0 bases, with 14 bases between. DNA for the CDR3: TGTGCCAGCAAGGGCCAGCGGACTAGCACAGATACGCAGTATTTT. Amino acids: CASKGQRTSTDTQYF.

The chain uses TRBV7-9 and TRBJ1-5; no definite D call. The CDR3 length is 13 residues. The V end lost 5 bases, the J end lost 5 bases, and 10 bases lay between the germline ends. Germline values: CDR1 SEHNR, CDR2 FQNEAQ (reference sequence). The chain's CDR3 is CASSPGRDQPQHF. The CDR3 DNA sequence: TGTGCCAGCAGCCCTGGGAGGGATCAGCCCCAGCATTTT.

This clone was observed once. This chain connects TRBV5-6 to TRBJ2-5; 13 bases align to TRBD2. Germline V gene sequence: CDR1 SGHDT, CDR2 YYEEEE. Trimming at V came to 4 bases and at J to 5 bases, leaving 5 bases not matched to a gene. The CDR3 length is 15 residues. CDR3 nucleotides: TGTGCCAGCAGCCGCTGGGGACTAGCGGGGGAGACCCAGTACTTC. This codes for CASSRWGLAGETQYF.

This rearrangement joins TRBV4-1 to TRBJ1-1; D is unresolved. This CDR3 contains 14 residues. Germline loops: CDR1 MGHRA, CDR2 YSYEKL. V was clipped by 0 bases and J by 4 bases, with 9 bases between them. This chain's CDR3 is CASSQDETSTEAFF. The DNA for the CDR3 is TGCGCCAGCAGCCAAGACGAGACCTCCACTGAAGCTTTCTTT.